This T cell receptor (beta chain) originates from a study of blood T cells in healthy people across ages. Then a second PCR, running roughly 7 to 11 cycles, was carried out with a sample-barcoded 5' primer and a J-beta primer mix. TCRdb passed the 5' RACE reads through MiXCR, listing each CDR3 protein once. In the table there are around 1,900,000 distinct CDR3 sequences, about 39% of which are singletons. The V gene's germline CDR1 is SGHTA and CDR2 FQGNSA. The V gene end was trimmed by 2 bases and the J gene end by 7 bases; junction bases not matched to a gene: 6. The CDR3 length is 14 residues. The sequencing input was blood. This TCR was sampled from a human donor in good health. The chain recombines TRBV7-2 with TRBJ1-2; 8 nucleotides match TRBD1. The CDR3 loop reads CASSLKGQGAGYTF. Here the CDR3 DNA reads TGTGCCAGCAGCTTAAAGGGGCAGGGGGCTGGCTACACCTTC.